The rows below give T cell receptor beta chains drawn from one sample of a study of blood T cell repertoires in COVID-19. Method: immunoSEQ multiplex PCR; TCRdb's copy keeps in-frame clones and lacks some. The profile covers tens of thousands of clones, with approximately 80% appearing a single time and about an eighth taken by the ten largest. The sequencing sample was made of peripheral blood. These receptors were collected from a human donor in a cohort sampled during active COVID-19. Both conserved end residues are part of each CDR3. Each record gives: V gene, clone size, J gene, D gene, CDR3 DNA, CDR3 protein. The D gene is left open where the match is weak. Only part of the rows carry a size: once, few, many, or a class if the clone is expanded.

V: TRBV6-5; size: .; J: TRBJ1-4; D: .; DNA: TGTGCCAGCAGTTACCAGGGCCAAAATGAAAAACTGTTTTTT; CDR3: CASSYQGQNEKLFF
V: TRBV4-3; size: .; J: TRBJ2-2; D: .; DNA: TGCGCCAGCAGCCAAGATAGGCGGGCCGGGGAGCTGTTTTTT; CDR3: CASSQDRRAGELFF
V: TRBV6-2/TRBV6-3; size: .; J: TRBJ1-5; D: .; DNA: TGTGCCAGCAGTTACGGAGGTGGTCAGCCCCAGCATTTT; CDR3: CASSYGGGQPQHF
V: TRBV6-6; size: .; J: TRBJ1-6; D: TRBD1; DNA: TGTGCCAGCAGTCTCATCTTCCGGACAGGGTCAGAATCCTATAATTCACCCCTCCACTTT; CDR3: CASSLIFRTGSESYNSPLHF
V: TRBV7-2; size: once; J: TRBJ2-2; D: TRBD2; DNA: TGTGCCAGCAGCTTAGCTAGCGGGGGGGGCACCGGGGAGCTGTTTTTT; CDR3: CASSLASGGGTGELFF
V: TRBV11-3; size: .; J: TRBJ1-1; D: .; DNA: TGTGCCAGCAGCTTAAAGCGGAAAGCTTTCTTT; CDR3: CASSLKRKAFF
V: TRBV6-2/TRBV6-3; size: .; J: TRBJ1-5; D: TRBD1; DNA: TGTGCCAGCAGTTATGAACAGGGGGCCGTTCAGCCCCAGCATTTT; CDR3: CASSYEQGAVQPQHF
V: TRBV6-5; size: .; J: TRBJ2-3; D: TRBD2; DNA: TGTGCCAGCAGCCCCGGGACTAGTGGCACAGATACGCAGTATTTT; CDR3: CASSPGTSGTDTQYF
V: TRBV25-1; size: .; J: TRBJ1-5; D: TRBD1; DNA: TGTGCCAGCAGGCCACAACCAGGGGGTTTTAGCAATCAGCCCCAGCATTTT; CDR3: CASRPQPGGFSNQPQHF
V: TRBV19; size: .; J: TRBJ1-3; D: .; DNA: TGTGCCAGCCCGGGGAGCTCTGGAAACACCATATATTTT; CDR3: CASPGSSGNTIYF
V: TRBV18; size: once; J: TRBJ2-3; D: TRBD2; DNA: TGTGCCAGCTCACCAGGGGGACTAGCGGGGGTCAGAAGAAGCACAGATACGCAGTATTTT; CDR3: CASSPGGLAGVRRSTDTQYF
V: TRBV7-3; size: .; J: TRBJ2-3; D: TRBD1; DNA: TGTGCCAGCAGCATCACAGGGGGCAGGGGCACAGATACGCAGTATTTT; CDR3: CASSITGGRGTDTQYF
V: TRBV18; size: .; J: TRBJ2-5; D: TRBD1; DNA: TGTGCCAGCTCACCACCGGGACAGAAAGAGACCCAGTACTTC; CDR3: CASSPPGQKETQYF
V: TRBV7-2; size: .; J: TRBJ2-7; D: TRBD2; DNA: TGTGCCAGCAGGGAACGGGGGGGTGGCTACGAGCAGTACTTC; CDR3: CASRERGGGYEQYF
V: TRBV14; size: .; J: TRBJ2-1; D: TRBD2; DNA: TGTGCCAGCAGCCAGGGAGCTAGCGGGAGTTCTAATGAGCAGTTCTTC; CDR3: CASSQGASGSSNEQFF
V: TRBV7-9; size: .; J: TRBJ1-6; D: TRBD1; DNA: TGTGCCAGCAGCTCAGACAGGGGCTCACCCCTCCACTTT; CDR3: CASSSDRGSPLHF
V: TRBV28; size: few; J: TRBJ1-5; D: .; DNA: TGTGCCAGCAACCTAGGGGCAGCCAAGGGCAATCAGCCCCAGCATTTT; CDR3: CASNLGAAKGNQPQHF
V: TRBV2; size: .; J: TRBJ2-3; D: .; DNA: TGTGCCAGCAGTGAAGCGCTGGGAGCCACAGATACGCAGTATTTT; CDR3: CASSEALGATDTQYF
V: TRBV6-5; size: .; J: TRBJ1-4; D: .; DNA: TGTGCCAGCACCCCAACCGGGACAACTAATGAAAAACTGTTTTTT; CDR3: CASTPTGTTNEKLFF
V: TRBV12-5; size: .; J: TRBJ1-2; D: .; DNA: TGTGCTAGTGGTTCAGGGATGACAGATTCTAACTATGGCTACACCTTC; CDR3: CASGSGMTDSNYGYTF
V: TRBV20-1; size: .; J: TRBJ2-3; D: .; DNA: TGCAGTGCTAGTCTCGGGACTAGCACAGATACGCAGTATTTT; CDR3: CSASLGTSTDTQYF
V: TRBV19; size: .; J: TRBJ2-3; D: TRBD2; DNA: TGTGCCAGTGGAGGCGGGAGTGGGTATACGCAGTATTTT; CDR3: CASGGGSGYTQYF
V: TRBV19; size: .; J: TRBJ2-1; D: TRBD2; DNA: TGTGCCAGTCTTAGTACTAGCGGCGTTAGAAATGAGCAGTTCTTC; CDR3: CASLSTSGVRNEQFF
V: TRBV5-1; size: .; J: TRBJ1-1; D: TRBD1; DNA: TGCGCCAGCAGCTTGGGAGGGGGCCGGTCCACTGAAGCTTTCTTT; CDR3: CASSLGGGRSTEAFF
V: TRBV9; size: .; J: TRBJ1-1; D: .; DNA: TGTGCCAGCAGCCCCCAATACCACAGGGCTAAGGGGCAGATGAACACTGAAGCTTTCTTT; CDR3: CASSPQYHRAKGQMNTEAFF
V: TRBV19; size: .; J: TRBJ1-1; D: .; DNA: TGTGCCAGTAGTATTACTGCCCACACTGAAGCTTTCTTT; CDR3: CASSITAHTEAFF
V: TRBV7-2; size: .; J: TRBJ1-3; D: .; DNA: TGTGCCAGCAGCCCTTATTCCCTACCCGGAAACACCATATATTTT; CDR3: CASSPYSLPGNTIYF
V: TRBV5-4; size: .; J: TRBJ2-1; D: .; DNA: TGTGCCAGCAGCCTCCCCACAGCCGCCCATGAGCAGTTCTTC; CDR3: CASSLPTAAHEQFF
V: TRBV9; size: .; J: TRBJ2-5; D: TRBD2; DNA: TGTGCCAGCAGCCCCATCGCGGCGGGGGGCCAAGAGACCCAGTACTTC; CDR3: CASSPIAAGGQETQYF
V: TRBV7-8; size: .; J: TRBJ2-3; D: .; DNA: TGTGCCAGCAAACTAAACACAGATACGCAGTATTTT; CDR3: CASKLNTDTQYF
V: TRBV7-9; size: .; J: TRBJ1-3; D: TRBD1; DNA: TGTGCCAGCAGCGAATATACAGGGGTGCGAGGAAACACCATATATTTT; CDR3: CASSEYTGVRGNTIYF
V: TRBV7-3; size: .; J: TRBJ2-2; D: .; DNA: TGTGCCAGCAGCTTAACGTCCAGCACCGGGGAGCTGTTTTTT; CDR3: CASSLTSSTGELFF
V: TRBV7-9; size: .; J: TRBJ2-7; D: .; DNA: TGTGCCAGCAGCTTATCCAGGGGCGACTCAGAGCAGTACTTC; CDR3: CASSLSRGDSEQYF
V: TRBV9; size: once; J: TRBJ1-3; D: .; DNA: TGTGCCAGCAGCGTAGTAGGGGACTCTGGAAACACCATATATTTT; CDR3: CASSVVGDSGNTIYF
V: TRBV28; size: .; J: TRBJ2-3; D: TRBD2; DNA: TGTGCCAGCAGTTTTCTTAGCGGGGGTGCAGATACGCAGTATTTT; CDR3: CASSFLSGGADTQYF
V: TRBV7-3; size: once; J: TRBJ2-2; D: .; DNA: TGTGCCAGCAGCTCCGTCGGGTCGGCCGCCCAAACCGGGGAGCTGTTTTTT; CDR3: CASSSVGSAAQTGELFF
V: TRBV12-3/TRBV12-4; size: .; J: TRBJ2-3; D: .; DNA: TGTGCCAGCAGTTCACTAGTGGATACGCAGTATTTT; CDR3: CASSSLVDTQYF
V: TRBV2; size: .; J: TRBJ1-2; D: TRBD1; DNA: TGTGCCAGCAGCGCTTGGTATGGGACAGGGGCCGGCTACACCTTC; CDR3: CASSAWYGTGAGYTF
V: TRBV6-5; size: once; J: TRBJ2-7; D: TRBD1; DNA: TGTGCCAGCACCTCGGGGACAGGGTACGAGCAGTACTTC; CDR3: CASTSGTGYEQYF
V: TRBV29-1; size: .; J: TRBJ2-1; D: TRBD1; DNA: TGCAGCGGTGACAGGGGCGGCAATGAGCAGTTCTTC; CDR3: CSGDRGGNEQFF
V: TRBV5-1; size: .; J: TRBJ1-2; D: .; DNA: TGCGCCAGCAGCCCAGGACAGAATAACTATGGCTACACCTTC; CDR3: CASSPGQNNYGYTF
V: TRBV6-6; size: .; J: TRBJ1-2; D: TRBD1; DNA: TGTGCCAGCAGTTACTCGAGACAGGGCAACCATGGCTACACCTTC; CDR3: CASSYSRQGNHGYTF
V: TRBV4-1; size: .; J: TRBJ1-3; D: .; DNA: TGCGCCAGCAGCCTGGACACTGGAAACACCATATATTTT; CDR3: CASSLDTGNTIYF
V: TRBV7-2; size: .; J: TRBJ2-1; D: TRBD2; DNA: TGTGCCACCGGAAGAGGGCTAGCGGGAGTTTGGGAGCAGTTCTTC; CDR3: CATGRGLAGVWEQFF
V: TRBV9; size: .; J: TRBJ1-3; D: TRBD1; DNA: TGTGCCAGCAGCACAGGGGGGGGGCCCTCCTCTGGAAACACCATATATTTT; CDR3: CASSTGGGPSSGNTIYF
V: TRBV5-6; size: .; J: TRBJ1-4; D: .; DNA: TGTGCCAGCAGCTTGGCCGGAACGGGGAATGAAAAACTGTTTTTT; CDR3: CASSLAGTGNEKLFF
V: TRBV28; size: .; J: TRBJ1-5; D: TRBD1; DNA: TGTGCCAGCAGTGGACAGGGGTGGCAGCCCCAGCATTTT; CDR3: CASSGQGWQPQHF
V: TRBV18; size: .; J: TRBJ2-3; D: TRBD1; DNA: TGTGCCAGCTCACCGAACAGGGGGAACACAGATACGCAGTATTTT; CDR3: CASSPNRGNTDTQYF
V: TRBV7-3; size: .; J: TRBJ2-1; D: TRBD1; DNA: TGTGCCAGCAGCCCAGACAGGGGTCCTTACAATGAGCAGTTCTTC; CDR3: CASSPDRGPYNEQFF
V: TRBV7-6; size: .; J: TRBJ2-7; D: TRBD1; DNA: TGTGCCAGCAGCTTCGGGACAGGGGGTGGGTACGAGCAGTACTTC; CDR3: CASSFGTGGGYEQYF
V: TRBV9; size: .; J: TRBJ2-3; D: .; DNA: TGTGCCAGCAGCCCCCGGGGGATCGCAGATACGCAGTATTTT; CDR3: CASSPRGIADTQYF
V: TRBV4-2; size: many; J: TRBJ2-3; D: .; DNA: TGTGCCAGCAGCCAAGGCCTGCGGGGGCAAGATACGCAGTATTTT; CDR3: CASSQGLRGQDTQYF
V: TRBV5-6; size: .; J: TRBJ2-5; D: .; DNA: TGTGCCAGCAGCTTCCTTCTGGGGCTACAAGAGACCCAGTACTTC; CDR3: CASSFLLGLQETQYF
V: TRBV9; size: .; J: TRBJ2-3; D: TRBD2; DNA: TGTGCCAGCAGCCCTCCGGGGGGGAGCACAGATACGCAGTATTTT; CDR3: CASSPPGGSTDTQYF
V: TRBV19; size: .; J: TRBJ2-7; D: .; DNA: TGTGCCAGTAGTATGAATGAGCTCTCCTACGAGCAGTACTTC; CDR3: CASSMNELSYEQYF
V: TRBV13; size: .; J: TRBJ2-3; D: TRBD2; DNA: TGTGCCAGCAGCTCTTCCCCTCGGACTAGCGGGAGTTCCGGGGATACGCAGTATTTT; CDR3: CASSSSPRTSGSSGDTQYF
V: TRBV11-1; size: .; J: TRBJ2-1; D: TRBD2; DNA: TGTGCCAGCAGCTTATTATGGACTAGGGAGGTCGATGAGCAGTTCTTC; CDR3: CASSLLWTREVDEQFF